The sequence of this T cell receptor (beta chain) was determined in a study of T cells in localized non-small cell lung cancer. Overall study results and limits: Sequencing covered just one tumor region, so heterogeneity cannot be ruled out.

With 0 bases removed from V and 5 bases from J, the gap between germline ends came to 11 bases. Germline V gives CDR1 SGDLS, CDR2 YYNGEE. The CDR3 runs to 14 residues. Concerning this clone: The antigen is undetermined.

Clones were read by immunoSEQ multiplex PCR, and TCRdb kept only the in-frame ones, dropping some. The sample contains 5,500 to 8,000 clones, under 55% of which appear only once. The sample in question was lung tumor tissue, obtained before any cancer treatment. The rearrangement uses TRBV9 and TRBJ1-2; no clear D gene. The clonotype originates from a man between 40 and 70 years old with stage III lung adenocarcinoma. DNA of the CDR3: TGTGCCAGCAGCGTAGATGATGACGGTTATGGCTACACCTTC. Residues: CASSVDDDGYGYTF.